These 2 T cell receptor beta chains originate from one sample sequenced in a study of blood T cell repertoires in COVID-19. TCRdb's table, derived via immunoSEQ multiplex PCR, lists solely in-frame clones and lacks some. This sample has around 700,000 clones; around 89% occur once, and the top ten carry 0.2% to 0.3%. The sample taken for sequencing was peripheral blood. The receptors originated from a woman aged 18-29 years with acute or convalescent COVID-19.

This clone is a singleton in its sample. The chain has TRBV7-2 and TRBJ2-1; 8 bases fit TRBD2. V lost 3 bases and J lost 8; bases outside the gene matches: 6. Germline CDR1 reads SGHTA; CDR2 reads FQGNSA. CDR3 length equals 14 residues. CDR3 nucleotides: TGTGCCAGCAGCTTGGGACTAGGAATAGATGAGCAGTTCTTC. Residues: CASSLGLGIDEQFF. Full variable domain (missing parts from reference TRBV7-2 and TRBJ2-1): GAGVSQSPSNKVTEKGKDVELRCDPISGHTALYWYRQSLGQGLEFLIYFQGNSAPDKSGLPSDRFSAERTGGSVSTLTIQRTQQEDSAVYLCASSLGLGIDEQFFGPGTRLTVL.

The chain employs TRBV10-3 and TRBJ1-2, with D unresolved. The germline V gene has CDR1 ENHRY and CDR2 SYGVKD. There are 14 residues in the CDR3. The germline V and J ends were trimmed by 6 bases and 4 bases, with 15 bases remaining between them. The CDR3 region has the DNA TGTGCCATCAGCCCTCTCTCCCCCGGCTATGGCTACACCTTC. Translation: CAISPLSPGYGYTF.